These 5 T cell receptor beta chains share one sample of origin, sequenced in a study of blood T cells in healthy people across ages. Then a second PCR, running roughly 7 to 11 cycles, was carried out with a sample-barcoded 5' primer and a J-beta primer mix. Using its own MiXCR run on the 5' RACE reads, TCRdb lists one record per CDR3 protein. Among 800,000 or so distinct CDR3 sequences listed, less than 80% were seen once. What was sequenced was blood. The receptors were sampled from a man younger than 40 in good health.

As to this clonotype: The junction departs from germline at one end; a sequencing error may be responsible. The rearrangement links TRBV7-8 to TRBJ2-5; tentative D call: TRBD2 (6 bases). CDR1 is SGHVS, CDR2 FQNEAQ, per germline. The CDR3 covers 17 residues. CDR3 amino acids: CAGSLEAGPTPKETQYF. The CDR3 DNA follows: TGTGCCGGCAGCTTAGAGGCGGGACCGACCCCCAAAGAGACCCAGTACTTC.

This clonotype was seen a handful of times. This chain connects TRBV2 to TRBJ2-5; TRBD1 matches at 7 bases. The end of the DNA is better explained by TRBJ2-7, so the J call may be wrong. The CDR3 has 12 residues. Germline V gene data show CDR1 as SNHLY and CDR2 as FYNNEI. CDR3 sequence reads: CATQGVVYEQYF. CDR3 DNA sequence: TGTGCCACCCAGGGGGTAGTGTACGAGCAGTACTTC.

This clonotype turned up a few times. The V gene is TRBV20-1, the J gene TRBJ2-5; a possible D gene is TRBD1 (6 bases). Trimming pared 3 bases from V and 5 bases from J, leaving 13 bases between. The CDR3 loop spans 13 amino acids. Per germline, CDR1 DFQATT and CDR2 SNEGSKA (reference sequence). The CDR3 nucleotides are TGCAGTGCTAGTGGGGGCGTCAGGGAGACCCAGTACTTC. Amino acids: CSASGGVRETQYF.

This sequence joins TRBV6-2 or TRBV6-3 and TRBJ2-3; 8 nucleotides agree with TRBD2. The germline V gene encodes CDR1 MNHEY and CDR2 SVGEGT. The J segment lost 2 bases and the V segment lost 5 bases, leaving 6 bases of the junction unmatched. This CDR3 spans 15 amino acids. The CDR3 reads CASSPVAGFTDTQYF. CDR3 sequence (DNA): TGTGCCAGCAGTCCCGTAGCGGGATTCACAGATACGCAGTATTTT.

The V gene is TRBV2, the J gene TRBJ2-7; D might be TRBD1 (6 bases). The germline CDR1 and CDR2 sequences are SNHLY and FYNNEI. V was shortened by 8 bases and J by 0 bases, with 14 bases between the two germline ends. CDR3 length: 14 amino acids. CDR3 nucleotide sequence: TGTGCCAGCCCCGGGACATCCAGCTCCTACGAGCAGTACTTC. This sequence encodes CASPGTSSSYEQYF.